This entry lists 26 T cell receptor beta chains sequenced from one sample in a study of early T cells in non-severe SARS-CoV-2 infection (dated by TCRdb to the early 2020s). The library was obtained by 5' RACE. The instrument was a NextSeq 500. Starting from the raw public reads, TCRdb applied fastp trimming at Q25, assembled clones with MiXCR and retained in-frame beta chains. Duplicate CDR3 protein sequences are folded into a single record with the most common DNA and genes. The sample has some 64,000 distinct CDR3 sequences on record, about 12% of them singletons. Over 6.5% of the sample goes to the ten largest clones. The source material was whole blood. These receptors all stem from an adult who was a healthcare worker with PCR-confirmed SARS-CoV-2 infection or an uninfected control (not recorded which).

J is TRBJ2-1 and V is TRBV7-2, with 10 bases fitting TRBD2. After removal of 5 bases from V and 4 bases from J, the junction contained 5 bases not matched to a gene. Germline CDR1 and CDR2: SGHTA and FQGNSA. The CDR3 has 15 residues. In DNA form, the CDR3 reads TGTGCCAGCAGCCTCTCTAGCGGGAGTTACAATGAGCAGTTCTTC. This sequence encodes CASSLSSGSYNEQFF.

This clonotype turned up a few times. The chain employs TRBV27 and TRBJ1-4; a possible D gene is TRBD1 (5 bases). This CDR3 region has 15 residues. Germline CDR1 is MNHEY and CDR2 is SMNVEV (reference sequence). V lost 3 bases, J lost 5 bases, and 13 bases lay in between. The CDR3 loop is CASSLAGGENEKLFF. CDR3 in DNA: TGTGCCAGCAGTTTGGCCGGGGGAGAAAATGAAAAACTGTTTTTT.

The genes are TRBV3-1 and TRBJ2-2; D could derive from TRBD1 or TRBD2 (5 bases each). The CDR3 totals 14 residues. V was shortened by 0 bases and J by 6 bases, with 8 bases between the two germline ends. Germline CDR1 is LGHDT and CDR2 is YNNKEL (reference sequence). This CDR3 reads CASSQDLGPGELFF. The CDR3 DNA is TGTGCCAGCAGCCAAGATCTGGGACCCGGGGAGCTGTTTTTT.

The chain carries TRBV19 and TRBJ2-3, with TRBD2 matching over 13 bases. CDR1 and CDR2 (germline): LNHDA, SQIVND (reference sequence). Losses at the gene ends were 6 bases for V and 2 bases for J; bases not matched to a gene: 5. The CDR3 runs 16 residues. The CDR3 loop is CASSSGLAGSTDTQYF. CDR3 nucleotide sequence: TGTGCCAGTAGCTCGGGACTAGCGGGATCCACAGATACGCAGTATTTT.

This sequence joins TRBV12-3 or TRBV12-4 and TRBJ1-6; D might be TRBD1 (5 bases). Deletions cut 5 bases from V and 7 bases from J, with 12 bases between. The CDR3 extends over 14 amino acids. CDR3: CASSSSGANSPLHF. The DNA of the CDR3 is TGTGCCAGCAGTAGTTCCGGGGCCAATTCACCCCTCCACTTT.

Many counts were recorded for this clonotype. This sequence joins TRBV28 and TRBJ1-2; 9 positions match TRBD1. The CDR3 extends over 16 amino acids. V shed 0 bases, J shed 2 bases, and the junction held 4 bases outside the gene matches. In germline, CDR1 is MDHEN, CDR2 SYDVKM. CDR3 DNA: TGTGCCAGCAGTTTATGGGGGGGGACAGGGAACTATGGCTACACCTTC. This gives the protein CASSLWGGTGNYGYTF.

This chain joins TRBV9 and TRBJ2-1; 11 bases line up with TRBD2. The CDR3 loop spans 15 amino acids. CDR1 is SGDLS, CDR2 YYNGEE, per germline. V dropped 3 bases and J dropped 9; count of bases not matched to a gene: 8. The CDR3 DNA sequence: TGTGCCAGCAGCGCCGTAGCGGGGGGGACGGGTGAGCAGTTCTTC. Translated: CASSAVAGGTGEQFF.

This clonotype was found many times. The J gene is TRBJ1-6, the V gene TRBV7-2, with D uncertain. CDR3 length: 15 amino acids. Deletions cut 7 bases from V and 6 bases from J, with 16 bases between. Germline-derived CDR1 and CDR2 are SGHTA and FQGNSA. The CDR3 sequence is CASMGVRQFNSPLHF. The CDR3 DNA reads TGTGCCAGCATGGGTGTAAGGCAGTTTAATTCACCCCTCCACTTT.

This clonotype was recorded at least ten times. The rearrangement uses TRBV28 and TRBJ1-2; D not certain. Germline-derived CDR1 and CDR2 are MDHEN and SYDVKM. The CDR3 extends over 13 amino acids. Between the trimmed V and J ends, which lost 6 bases and 1 base, there was a span of 9 bases. The CDR3 sequence is CASRPGINYGYTF. The CDR3 DNA follows: TGTGCCAGCAGGCCAGGAATTAACTATGGCTACACCTTC.

This clonotype was counted many times. The chain couples TRBV28 to TRBJ1-6, with no clear D. The CDR3 length is 12 residues. The V gene's germline CDR1 is MDHEN and CDR2 SYDVKM. V lost 7 bases to trimming and J lost 13 bases, with 14 bases between them. DNA for the CDR3: TGTGCCAGCACCAACCCACGGGGTCCCCTCCACTTT. Its protein product is CASTNPRGPLHF.

Only a few counts were recorded for this clonotype. The CDR3 region is CSVEQGYTGELFF. CDR3 DNA sequence: TGCAGCGTTGAGCAGGGGTACACCGGGGAGCTGTTTTTT. This sequence joins TRBV29-1 and TRBJ2-2; tentatively, D is TRBD1 (6 bases). The CDR3 contains 13 residues. Trimming took 3 bases from V and 3 from J, leaving 8 bases between them. Germline V gives CDR1 SQVTM, CDR2 ANQGSEA.

This clonotype was seen ten or more times. V usage is TRBV3-1 and J usage is TRBJ2-1; perhaps TRBD2 as D (5 bases). The CDR3 contains 15 residues. Deletions cut 2 bases from V and 5 bases from J, with 13 bases between. Germline V lookup: CDR1 LGHDT, CDR2 YNNKEL (reference sequence). The CDR3 DNA is TGTGCCAGCAGCCAATTTTGGGGAGCGAACAATGAGCAGTTCTTC. Protein product: CASSQFWGANNEQFF.

There are a few counts of this clonotype. The genes are TRBV9 and TRBJ1-2; D is ambiguous. CDR3 length: 12 residues. Germline V gives CDR1 SGDLS, CDR2 YYNGEE. Trimming took 2 bases from V and 5 from J, leaving 7 bases between them. The CDR3 nucleotides read TGTGCCAGCAGCGTGGGGTTGTATGGCTACACCTTC. As protein: CASSVGLYGYTF. Supplemented by reference TRBV9 and TRBJ1-2, the full variable domain reads DSGVTQTPKHLITATGQRVTLRCSPRSGDLSVYWYQQSLDQGLQFLIQYYNGEERAKGNILERFSAQQFPDLHSELNLSSLELGDSALYFCASSVGLYGYTFGSGTRLTVV.

The chain uses TRBV18 and TRBJ2-5, with D tentatively TRBD1 (6 bases). Germline CDR1 KGHSH, CDR2 LQKENI. Trimming cost V 0 bases and J 4 bases, with 12 bases left between them. The CDR3 loop spans 15 amino acids. CDR3 nucleotide sequence: TGTGCCAGCTCACCACCGGCGGCAGGGGCAGAGACCCAGTACTTC. It encodes CASSPPAAGAETQYF.

The chain couples TRBV11-2 to TRBJ1-1, with D perhaps TRBD1 (6 bases). CDR1 and CDR2 from the germline V gene are SGHAT and FQNNGV. V lost 6 bases and J 8 bases, leaving 13 bases between the germline ends. There are 12 residues in the CDR3. In DNA, the CDR3 is TGTGCCAGCAGACACGACAGGCCCGAAGCTTTCTTT. Translated: CASRHDRPEAFF. The complete variable domain, with remaining parts taken from reference TRBV11-2 and TRBJ1-1, reads EAGVAQSPRYKIIEKRQSVAFWCNPISGHATLYWYQQILGQGPKLLIQFQNNGVVDDSQLPKDRFSAERLKGVDSTLKIQPAKLEDSAVYLCASRHDRPEAFFGQGTRLTVV.

This clonotype came up a few times. The CDR3 DNA reads as TGTGCCAGCTCACCACTTTCCGAGCAGTTCTTC. It translates to CASSPLSEQFF. The rearrangement joins TRBV18 to TRBJ2-1; D is unclear. CDR1 and CDR2 from the germline V gene are KGHSH and LQKENI. V shed 1 base and J shed 10 bases, with 5 bases lying between them. The CDR3 is 11 amino acids.

The rearrangement uses TRBV10-3 and TRBJ1-6; 8 bases fit TRBD1. From germline, CDR1 is ENHRY and CDR2 SYGVKD. The CDR3 is 13 residues long. The trim removed 10 bases at V and 10 bases at J, leaving 9 bases unmatched. DNA for the CDR3: TGTGCCAGCTCACCGACAGGGGAATCACCCCTCCACTTT. Its protein is CASSPTGESPLHF.

This clonotype was seen many times. This CDR3 reads CASSLGSRVEAFF. The CDR3 DNA reads TGTGCCAGCAGCTTAGGGTCCCGGGTAGAAGCTTTCTTT. This chain joins TRBV11-2 and TRBJ1-1; D not resolved. Trimming stripped 1 base from V and 8 bases from J, with 11 bases between. Germline V gene lookup returns CDR1 SGHAT and CDR2 FQNNGV. The CDR3 has 13 residues.

In this sample, this clonotype turned up many times. V gene TRBV29-1 combines with J gene TRBJ2-3; no firm D call. The CDR3 length is 13 residues. The germline gives CDR1 SQVTM, CDR2 ANQGSEA. V shed 8 bases and J shed 1 base, with 13 bases lying between them. The CDR3 here is CSSGHTGTDTQYF. The DNA of the CDR3 is TGCAGCTCAGGTCACACCGGCACAGATACGCAGTATTTT.

This clonotype came up a few times. The V call is TRBV2, the J call TRBJ2-1; the D gene is possibly TRBD1 (5 bases). CDR3 length: 15 residues. The germline V gene has CDR1 SNHLY and CDR2 FYNNEI. V was trimmed by 6 bases and J by 9 bases, leaving 21 bases between them. CDR3 amino acids: CASRHLSQGAIEQFF. The CDR3 bases are TGTGCCAGCAGGCATCTCTCCCAAGGGGCCATTGAGCAGTTCTTC.

There are a few counts of this clonotype. This sequence joins TRBV12-3 or TRBV12-4 and TRBJ2-4; TRBD2 agrees at 11 bases. CDR3 size: 14 residues. The V segment lost 7 bases and the J segment 8 bases; nucleotides outside the gene matches: 7. The CDR3 reads CASTPTSGNYIQYF. The CDR3 DNA reads TGTGCCAGCACCCCGACTAGCGGGAATTACATTCAGTACTTC.

The chain is built from TRBV10-3 and TRBJ1-2; 8 nucleotides line up with TRBD1. The germline V gene has CDR1 ENHRY and CDR2 SYGVKD. The V and J ends lost 2 bases and 2 bases, in that order; junction bases with no gene match: 4. The CDR3 spans 15 residues. CDR3 protein: CAISEPRDRNYGYTF. CDR3 bases: TGTGCCATCAGTGAGCCCCGGGACAGGAACTATGGCTACACCTTC.

This clonotype showed up just a few times. The chain recombines TRBV29-1 with TRBJ1-1; D perhaps matches TRBD1 (6 bases). The V gene's germline CDR1 is SQVTM and CDR2 ANQGSEA. The CDR3 sequence is 13 residues long. V shed 2 bases and J shed 0 bases, with 7 bases lying between them. As DNA, the CDR3 is TGCAGCGTTGAAAAGGGGGTGAACACTGAAGCTTTCTTT. Protein product: CSVEKGVNTEAFF.

In its sample, this clonotype was seen many times. This rearrangement joins TRBV24-1 to TRBJ2-1; perhaps TRBD2 as D (5 bases). Per the germline V gene, CDR1 is KGHDR and CDR2 is SFDVKD. This CDR3 spans 13 amino acids. V lost 4 bases, J lost 4 bases, and 7 bases lay in between. CDR3 in DNA: TGTGCCACCAGTGAACGGACTTACAATGAGCAGTTCTTC. Translation: CATSERTYNEQFF.

This clonotype was seen a handful of times. The chain employs TRBV28 and TRBJ1-5, with D unclear. Trimming left V 8 bases short and J 0 bases short, with 11 bases between. The CDR3 contains 14 residues. The germline gives CDR1 MDHEN, CDR2 SYDVKM. CDR3 DNA sequence: TGTGCCAGCTCCTGGACGGTTAGCAATCAGCCCCAGCATTTT. This sequence encodes CASSWTVSNQPQHF.

A few counts support this clonotype. The chain employs TRBV29-1 and TRBJ1-3; possible D gene TRBD1, 5 bases. Germline V gene data show CDR1 as SQVTM and CDR2 as ANQGSEA. Trimming pared 6 bases from V and 8 bases from J, leaving 11 bases between. The CDR3 is 11 amino acids. CDR3 sequence reads: CSVRGGDTIYF. The DNA of the CDR3 is TGCAGCGTGCGGGGAGGGGACACCATATATTTT.